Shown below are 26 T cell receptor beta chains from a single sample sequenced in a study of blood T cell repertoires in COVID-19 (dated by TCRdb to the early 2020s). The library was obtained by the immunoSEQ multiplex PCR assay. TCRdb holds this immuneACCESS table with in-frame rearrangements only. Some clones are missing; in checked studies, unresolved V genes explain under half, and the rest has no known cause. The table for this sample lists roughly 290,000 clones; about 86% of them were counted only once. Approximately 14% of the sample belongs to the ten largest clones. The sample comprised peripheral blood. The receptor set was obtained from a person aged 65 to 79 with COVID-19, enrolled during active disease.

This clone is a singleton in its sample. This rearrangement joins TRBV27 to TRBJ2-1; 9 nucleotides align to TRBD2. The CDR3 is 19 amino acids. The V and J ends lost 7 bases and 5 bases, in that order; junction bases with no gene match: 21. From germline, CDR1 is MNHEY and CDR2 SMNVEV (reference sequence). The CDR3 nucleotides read TGTGCCAGCAACCGACTGCGTGGCGCGGGGGGGCCTTCTGACAATGAGCAGTTCTTC. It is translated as CASNRLRGAGGPSDNEQFF.

The CDR3 here is CASSQGAGTGELFF. For the CDR3, the DNA is TGTGCCAGCAGTCAGGGGGCGGGCACCGGGGAGCTGTTTTTT. V usage is TRBV6-2 or TRBV6-3 and J usage is TRBJ2-2; 8 bases are shared with TRBD1. Germline V gene sequence: CDR1 MNHEY, CDR2 SVGEGT. This CDR3 contains 14 residues. V lost 5 bases, J lost 4 bases, and 3 bases stayed unmatched.

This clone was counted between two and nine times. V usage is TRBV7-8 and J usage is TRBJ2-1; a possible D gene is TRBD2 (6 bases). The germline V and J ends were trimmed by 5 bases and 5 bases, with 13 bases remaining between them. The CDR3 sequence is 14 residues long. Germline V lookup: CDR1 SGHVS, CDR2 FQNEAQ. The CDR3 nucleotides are TGTGCCAGCAGCCCGGACTACGGACACAATGAGCAGTTCTTC. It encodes CASSPDYGHNEQFF.

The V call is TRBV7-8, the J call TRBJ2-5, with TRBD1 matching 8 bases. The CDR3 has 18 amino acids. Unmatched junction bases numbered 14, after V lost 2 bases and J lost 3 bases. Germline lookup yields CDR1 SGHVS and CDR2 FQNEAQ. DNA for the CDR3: TGTGCCAGCAGCTTATTCCCAGGGGGCTTTTTAGGTGAAGAGACCCAGTACTTC. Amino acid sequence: CASSLFPGGFLGEETQYF.

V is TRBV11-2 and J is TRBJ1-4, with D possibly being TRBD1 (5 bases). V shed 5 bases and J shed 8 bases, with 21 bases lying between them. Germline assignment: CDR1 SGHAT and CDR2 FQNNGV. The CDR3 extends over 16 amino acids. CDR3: CASSLSRGGRGEKLFF. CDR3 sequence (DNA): TGTGCCAGCAGCCTCTCCCGGGGAGGGCGGGGGGAAAAACTGTTTTTT.

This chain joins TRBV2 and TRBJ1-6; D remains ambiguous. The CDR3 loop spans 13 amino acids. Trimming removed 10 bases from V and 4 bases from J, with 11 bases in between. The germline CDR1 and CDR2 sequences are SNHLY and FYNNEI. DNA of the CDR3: TGTGCCACCAACCGGGATTATAATTCACCCCTCCACTTT. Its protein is CATNRDYNSPLHF.

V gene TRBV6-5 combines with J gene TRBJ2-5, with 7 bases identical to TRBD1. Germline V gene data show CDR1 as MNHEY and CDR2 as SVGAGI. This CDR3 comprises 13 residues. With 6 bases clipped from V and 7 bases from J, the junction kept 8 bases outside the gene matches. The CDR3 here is CASRDRVHPTQYF. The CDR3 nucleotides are TGTGCCAGCAGAGACAGGGTACACCCGACCCAGTACTTC.

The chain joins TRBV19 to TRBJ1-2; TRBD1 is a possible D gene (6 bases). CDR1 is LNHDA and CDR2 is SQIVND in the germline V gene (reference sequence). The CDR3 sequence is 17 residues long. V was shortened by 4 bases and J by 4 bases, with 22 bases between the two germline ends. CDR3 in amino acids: CASSTPESKGGGYGYTF. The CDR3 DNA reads TGTGCCAGTAGTACCCCCGAAAGTAAGGGGGGGGGCTATGGCTACACCTTC.

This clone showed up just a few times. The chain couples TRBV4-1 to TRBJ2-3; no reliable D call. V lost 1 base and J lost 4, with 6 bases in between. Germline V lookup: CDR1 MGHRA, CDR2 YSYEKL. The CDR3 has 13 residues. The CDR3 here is CASSQGVADTQYF. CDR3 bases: TGCGCCAGCAGCCAAGGAGTGGCAGATACGCAGTATTTT.

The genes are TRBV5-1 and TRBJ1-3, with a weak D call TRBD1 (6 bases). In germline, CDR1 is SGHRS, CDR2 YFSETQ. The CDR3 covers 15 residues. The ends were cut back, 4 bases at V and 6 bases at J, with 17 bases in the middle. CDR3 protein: CASSPRTGRENTIYF. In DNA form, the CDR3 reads TGCGCCAGCAGCCCCCGCACAGGGCGCGAAAACACCATATATTTT.

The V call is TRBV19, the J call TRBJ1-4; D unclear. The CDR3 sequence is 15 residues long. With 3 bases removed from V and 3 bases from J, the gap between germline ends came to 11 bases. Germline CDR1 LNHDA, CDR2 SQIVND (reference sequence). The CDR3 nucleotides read TGTGCCAGTAGTATCTCTCGGGGTTCTAATGAAAAACTGTTTTTT. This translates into CASSISRGSNEKLFF.

The CDR3 here is CASSLPGQSYEQYF. CDR3 DNA sequence: TGTGCCAGCTCACTACCGGGACAAAGCTACGAGCAGTACTTC. This chain connects TRBV18 to TRBJ2-7, with D tentatively TRBD1 (6 bases). V lost 4 bases to trimming and J lost 3 bases, with 13 bases between them. Germline CDR1 reads KGHSH; CDR2 reads LQKENI. This CDR3 is built from 14 residues.

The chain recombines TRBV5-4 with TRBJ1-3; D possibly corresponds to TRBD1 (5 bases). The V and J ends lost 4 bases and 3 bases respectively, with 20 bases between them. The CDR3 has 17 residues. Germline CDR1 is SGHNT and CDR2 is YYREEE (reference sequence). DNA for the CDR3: TGTGCCAGCAGCCCAAGGGGAGGGGCATTCGTTGGAAACACCATATATTTT. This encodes CASSPRGGAFVGNTIYF.

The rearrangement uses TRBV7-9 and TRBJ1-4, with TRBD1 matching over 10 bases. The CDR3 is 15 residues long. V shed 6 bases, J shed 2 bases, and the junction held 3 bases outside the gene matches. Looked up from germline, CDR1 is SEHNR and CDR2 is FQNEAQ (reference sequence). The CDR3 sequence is CASRGQGRTNEKLFF. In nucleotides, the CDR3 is TGTGCCAGCAGGGGACAGGGGCGGACTAATGAAAAACTGTTTTTT.

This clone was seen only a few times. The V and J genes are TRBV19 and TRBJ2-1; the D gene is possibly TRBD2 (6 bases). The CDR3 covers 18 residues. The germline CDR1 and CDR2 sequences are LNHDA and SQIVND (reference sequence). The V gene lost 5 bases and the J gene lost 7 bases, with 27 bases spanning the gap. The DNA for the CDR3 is TGTGCCAGTAGTCCTCCCCCGGGGCGGGGATGGAGTAGGAATGAGCAGTTCTTC. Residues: CASSPPPGRGWSRNEQFF.

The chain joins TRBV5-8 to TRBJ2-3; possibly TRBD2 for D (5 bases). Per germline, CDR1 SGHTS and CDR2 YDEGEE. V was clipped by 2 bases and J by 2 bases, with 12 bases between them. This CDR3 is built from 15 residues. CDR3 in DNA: TGTGCCAGCAGCTTAGTGATAGCGTACACAGATACGCAGTATTTT. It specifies CASSLVIAYTDTQYF.

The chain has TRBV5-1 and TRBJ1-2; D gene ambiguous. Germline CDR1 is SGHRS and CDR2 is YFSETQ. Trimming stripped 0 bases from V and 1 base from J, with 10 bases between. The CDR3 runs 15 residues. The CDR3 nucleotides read TGCGCCAGCAGCTTGGACAGTCCTTATAACTATGGCTACACCTTC. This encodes CASSLDSPYNYGYTF. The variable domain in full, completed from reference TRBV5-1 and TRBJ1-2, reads KAGVTQTPRYLIKTRGQQVTLSCSPISGHRSVSWYQQTPGQGLQFLFEYFSETQRNKGNFPGRFSGRQFSNSRSEMNVSTLELGDSALYLCASSLDSPYNYGYTFGSGTRLTVV.

CDR3 region: CASSVASGVRELFF. The CDR3 DNA reads TGTGCCAGCAGCGTAGCGTCAGGGGTAAGGGAGCTGTTTTTT. The chain combines TRBV9 with TRBJ2-2; D might be TRBD1 (6 bases). Germline V gives CDR1 SGDLS, CDR2 YYNGEE. This CDR3 spans 14 amino acids. The germline V and J ends were trimmed by 0 bases and 9 bases, with 12 bases remaining between them.

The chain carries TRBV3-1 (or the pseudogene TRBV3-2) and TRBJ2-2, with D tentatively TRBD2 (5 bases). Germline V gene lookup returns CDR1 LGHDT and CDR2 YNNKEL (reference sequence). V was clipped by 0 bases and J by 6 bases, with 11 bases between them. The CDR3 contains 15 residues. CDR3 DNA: TGTGCCAGCAGCCAAGATTTCGGGATTTCCGGGGAGCTGTTTTTT. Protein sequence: CASSQDFGISGELFF.

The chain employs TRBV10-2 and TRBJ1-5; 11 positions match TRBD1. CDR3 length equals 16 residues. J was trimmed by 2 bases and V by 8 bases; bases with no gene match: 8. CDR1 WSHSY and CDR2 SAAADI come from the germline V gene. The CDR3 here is CASGQGARSGNQPQHF. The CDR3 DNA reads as TGCGCCAGCGGACAGGGGGCCCGTTCGGGCAATCAGCCCCAGCATTTT.

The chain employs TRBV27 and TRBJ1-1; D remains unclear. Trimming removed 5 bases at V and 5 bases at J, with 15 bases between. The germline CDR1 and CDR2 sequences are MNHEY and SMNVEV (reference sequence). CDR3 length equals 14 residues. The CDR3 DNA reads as TGTGCCAGCAGTATCTCGGCCCCGAGGACTGAAGCTTTCTTT. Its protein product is CASSISAPRTEAFF.

The CDR3 sequence: CASSLTGLGTEAFF. The CDR3 region has the DNA TGTGCCAGCAGCTTAACAGGCCTGGGCACTGAAGCTTTCTTT. This chain links TRBV7-2 with TRBJ1-1; TRBD1 might be the D (5 bases). Germline CDR1 reads SGHTA; CDR2 reads FQGNSA. CDR3 length: 14 residues. V lost 2 bases and J lost 4, with 11 bases in between.

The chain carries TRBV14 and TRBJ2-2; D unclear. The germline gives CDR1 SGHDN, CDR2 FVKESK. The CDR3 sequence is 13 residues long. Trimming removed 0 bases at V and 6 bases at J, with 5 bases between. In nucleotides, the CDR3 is TGTGCCAGCAGCCAAGAGTGGCCCGGGGAGCTGTTTTTT. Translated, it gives CASSQEWPGELFF. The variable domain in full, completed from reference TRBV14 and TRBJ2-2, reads EAGVTQFPSHSVIEKGQTVTLRCDPISGHDNLYWYRRVMGKEIKFLLHFVKESKQDESGMPNNRFLAERTGGTYSTLKVQPAELEDSGVYFCASSQEWPGELFFGEGSRLTVL.

CDR3 nucleotide sequence: TGTGCCAGCAGCTTTAGCGGGAGGATGTTGAACATTCAGTACTTC. It translates to CASSFSGRMLNIQYF. J is TRBJ2-4 and V is TRBV6-2 or TRBV6-3; TRBD2 aligns across 10 bases. This CDR3 has 15 amino acids. J gave up 7 bases and V 6 bases, and 9 bases lay outside the gene matches. CDR1 MNHEY and CDR2 SVGEGT come from the germline V gene.

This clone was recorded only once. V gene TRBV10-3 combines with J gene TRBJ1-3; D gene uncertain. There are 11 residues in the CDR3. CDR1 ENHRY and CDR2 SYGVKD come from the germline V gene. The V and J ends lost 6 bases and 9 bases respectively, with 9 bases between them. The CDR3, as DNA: TGTGCCATCAGGTCCAACGGCACCATATATTTT. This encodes CAIRSNGTIYF.

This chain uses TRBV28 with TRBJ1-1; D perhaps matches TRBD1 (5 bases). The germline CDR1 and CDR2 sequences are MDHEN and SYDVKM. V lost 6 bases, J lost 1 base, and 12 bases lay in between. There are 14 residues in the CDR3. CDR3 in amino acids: CASRTTRGNTEAFF. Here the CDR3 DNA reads TGTGCCAGCAGAACGACTAGGGGGAACACTGAAGCTTTCTTT. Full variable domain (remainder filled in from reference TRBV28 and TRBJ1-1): DVKVTQSSRYLVKRTGEKVFLECVQDMDHENMFWYRQDPGLGLRLIYFSYDVKMKEKGDIPEGYSVSREKKERFSLILESASTNQTSMYLCASRTTRGNTEAFFGQGTRLTVV.